This T cell receptor (beta chain) was captured in a study of identifying expanded T cells in peripheral blood. The method was immunoSEQ multiplex PCR; TCRdb's version includes in-frame clones alone and lacks a portion of them. The sample lists about 81,000 clones; roughly 84% were seen once. CDR1 and CDR2 (germline): MGHRA, YSYEKL. The CDR3 sequence is 17 residues long. Trimming stripped 1 base from V and 0 bases from J, with 13 bases between. The V and J genes are TRBV4-1 and TRBJ1-5; no clear D gene. The receptor was isolated from a person between 18 and 75 years old in good health. Sequenced material: blood. The CDR3: CASSQGAPQFSNQPQHF. CDR3 sequence (DNA): TGCGCCAGCAGCCAAGGGGCCCCCCAATTTAGCAATCAGCCCCAGCATTTT.